This T cell receptor (beta chain) was sequenced in a study of CD8 T cells in ankylosing spondylitis. Trimming at V came to 0 bases and at J to 1 base, leaving 2 bases not matched to a gene. The CDR3 has 16 amino acids. Per germline, CDR1 SGHRS and CDR2 YFSETQ. This clonotype was picked up many times. Antigen: not known. Study-wide results and limits: The study identified a TCR beta motif of fewer than 10 highly homologous variants that appeared characteristic of ankylosing spondylitis blood. Disease-linked clones displayed a CD8+ phenotype and appeared relatively rarely in peripheral blood.

By quantitative 5'-RACE with molecular barcodes, the TCR beta libraries were made. Using its own MiXCR run on the 5' RACE reads, TCRdb lists one record per CDR3 protein. The sample holds roughly 130,000 distinct CDR3 sequences, more than 6.5% seen once. The specimen sequenced was blood, either unsorted or a sorted T cell fraction (not recorded which). V gene TRBV5-1 combines with J gene TRBJ2-1; 9 bases match TRBD1. This receptor was obtained from a male donor with ankylosing spondylitis or in good health (not recorded which). DNA of the CDR3: TGCGCCAGCAGCTTGGGGACAGGGGCATCCTACAATGAGCAGTTCTTC. Translation: CASSLGTGASYNEQFF.